This T cell receptor beta chain is from a study of lymphopenia after photon versus proton radiotherapy. Points on this clone: Its matching antigen is unknown.

The table came from immunoSEQ multiplex PCR; TCRdb's copy has only in-frame clones and leaves some out. The sample includes tens of thousands of clones, approximately 87% of them seen just once. This CDR3 region has 12 residues. Trimming left V 8 bases short and J 11 bases short, with 18 bases between. Germline V gene lookup returns CDR1 LNHDA and CDR2 SQIVND (reference sequence). Points from the study as a whole: Under photons, naive T cells and diversity fell while effector/memory populations rose.

The receptor was isolated from a woman aged 55-69 years with cholangiocarcinoma. Some clones in this sample may be carry-over from other donors' samples. The material was peripheral blood, obtained from a patient treated with proton-based radiotherapy. The chain employs TRBV19 and TRBJ2-5; weak D call: TRBD2 (5 bases). The CDR3 nucleotides are TGTGCCAGTCGGACGCAAAGTGGGGAGCAGTACTTC. Amino acids: CASRTQSGEQYF.